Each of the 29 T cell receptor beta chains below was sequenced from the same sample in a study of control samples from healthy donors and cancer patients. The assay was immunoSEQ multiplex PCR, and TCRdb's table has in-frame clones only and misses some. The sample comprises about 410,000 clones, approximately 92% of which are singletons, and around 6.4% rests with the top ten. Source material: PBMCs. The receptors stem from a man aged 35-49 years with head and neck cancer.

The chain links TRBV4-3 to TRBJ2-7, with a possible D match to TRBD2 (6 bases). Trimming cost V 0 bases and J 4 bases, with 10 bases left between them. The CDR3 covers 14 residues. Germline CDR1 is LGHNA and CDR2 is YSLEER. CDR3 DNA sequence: TGCGCCAGCAGCCAAGATCGTAGCGGATACGAGCAGTACTTC. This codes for CASSQDRSGYEQYF.

CDR3 DNA: TGTGCCACCAGCAGAGATGGCCGGGGGCAGATAAAGAATGAGCAGTTCTTC. It is translated as CATSRDGRGQIKNEQFF. This chain uses TRBV15 with TRBJ2-1; D is possibly TRBD1 or TRBD2 (6 bases each). This CDR3 is built from 17 residues. In germline, CDR1 is LNHNV, CDR2 YYDKDF (reference sequence). V shed 0 bases and J shed 7 bases, with 19 bases lying between them.

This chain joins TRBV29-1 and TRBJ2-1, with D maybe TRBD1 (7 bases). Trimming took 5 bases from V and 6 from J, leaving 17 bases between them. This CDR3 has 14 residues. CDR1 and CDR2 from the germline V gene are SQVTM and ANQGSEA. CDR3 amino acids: CSVSFRGVGNEQFF. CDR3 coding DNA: TGCAGCGTTTCGTTCAGGGGGGTCGGCAATGAGCAGTTCTTC.

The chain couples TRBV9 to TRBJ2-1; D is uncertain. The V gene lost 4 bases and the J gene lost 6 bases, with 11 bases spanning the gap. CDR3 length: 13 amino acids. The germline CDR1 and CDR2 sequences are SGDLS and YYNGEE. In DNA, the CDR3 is TGTGCCAGCAGCATCCTCAGAGGCAATGAGCAGTTCTTC. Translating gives CASSILRGNEQFF.

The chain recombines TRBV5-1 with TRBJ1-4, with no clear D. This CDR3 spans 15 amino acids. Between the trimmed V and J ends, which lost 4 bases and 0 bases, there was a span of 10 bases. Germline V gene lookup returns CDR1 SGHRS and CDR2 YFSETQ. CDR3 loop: CASSTGRTTNEKLFF. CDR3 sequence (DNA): TGCGCCAGCAGCACCGGGAGGACAACTAATGAAAAACTGTTTTTT.

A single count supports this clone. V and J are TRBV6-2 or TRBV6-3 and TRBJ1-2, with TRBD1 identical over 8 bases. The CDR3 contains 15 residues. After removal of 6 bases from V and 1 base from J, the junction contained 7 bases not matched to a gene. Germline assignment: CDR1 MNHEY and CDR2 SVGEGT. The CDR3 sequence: CASSPRDRSNYGYTF. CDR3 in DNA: TGTGCCAGCAGCCCCAGGGACAGGAGTAACTATGGCTACACCTTC.

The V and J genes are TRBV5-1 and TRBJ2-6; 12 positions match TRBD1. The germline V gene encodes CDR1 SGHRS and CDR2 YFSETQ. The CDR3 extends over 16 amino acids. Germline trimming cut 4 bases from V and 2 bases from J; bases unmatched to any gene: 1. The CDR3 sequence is CASSGTGGAGANVLTF. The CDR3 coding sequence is TGCGCCAGCAGCGGGACAGGGGGCGCTGGGGCCAACGTCCTGACTTTC. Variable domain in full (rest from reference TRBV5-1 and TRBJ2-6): KAGVTQTPRYLIKTRGQQVTLSCSPISGHRSVSWYQQTPGQGLQFLFEYFSETQRNKGNFPGRFSGRQFSNSRSEMNVSTLELGDSALYLCASSGTGGAGANVLTFGAGSRLTVL.

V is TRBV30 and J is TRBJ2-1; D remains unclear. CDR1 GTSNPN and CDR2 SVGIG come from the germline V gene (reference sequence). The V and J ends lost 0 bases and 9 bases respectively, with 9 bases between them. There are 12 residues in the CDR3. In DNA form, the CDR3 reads TGTGCCTGGAGTGTTGGTAGCCGTGAGCAGTTCTTC. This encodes CAWSVGSREQFF.

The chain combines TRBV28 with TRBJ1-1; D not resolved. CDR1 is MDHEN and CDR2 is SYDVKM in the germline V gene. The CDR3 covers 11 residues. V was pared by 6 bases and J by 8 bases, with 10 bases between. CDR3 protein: CASRLTREAFF. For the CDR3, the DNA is TGTGCCAGCAGGCTTACACGGGAAGCTTTCTTT.

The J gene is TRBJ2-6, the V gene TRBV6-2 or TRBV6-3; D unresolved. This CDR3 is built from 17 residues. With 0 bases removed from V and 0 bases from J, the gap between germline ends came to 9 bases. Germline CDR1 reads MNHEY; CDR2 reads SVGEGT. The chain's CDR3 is CASSYSTRSSGANVLTF. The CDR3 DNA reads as TGTGCCAGCAGTTACTCGACACGGAGCTCTGGGGCCAACGTCCTGACTTTC.

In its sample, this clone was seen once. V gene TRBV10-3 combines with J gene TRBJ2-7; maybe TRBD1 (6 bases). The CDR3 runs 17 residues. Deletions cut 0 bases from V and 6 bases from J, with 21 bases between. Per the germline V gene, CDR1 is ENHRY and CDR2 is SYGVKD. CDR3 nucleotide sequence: TGTGCCATCAGTGAGTCGGGACAAGCCCCCTATCGCGCCGAGCAGTACTTC. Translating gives CAISESGQAPYRAEQYF.

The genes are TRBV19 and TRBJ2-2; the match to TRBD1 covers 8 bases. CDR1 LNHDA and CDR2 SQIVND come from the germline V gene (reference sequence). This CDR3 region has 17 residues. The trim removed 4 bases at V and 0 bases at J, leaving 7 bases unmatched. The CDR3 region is CASSRGTGWTNTGELFF. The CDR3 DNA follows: TGTGCCAGTAGTAGGGGGACAGGTTGGACGAACACCGGGGAGCTGTTTTTT.

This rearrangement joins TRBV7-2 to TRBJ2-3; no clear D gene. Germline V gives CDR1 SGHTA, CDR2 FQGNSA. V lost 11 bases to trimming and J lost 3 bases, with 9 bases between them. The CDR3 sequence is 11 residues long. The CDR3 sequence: CAVLGTDTQYF. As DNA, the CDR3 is TGTGCCGTGCTAGGGACAGATACGCAGTATTTT. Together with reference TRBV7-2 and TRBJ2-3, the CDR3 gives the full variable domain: GAGVSQSPSNKVTEKGKDVELRCDPISGHTALYWYRQSLGQGLEFLIYFQGNSAPDKSGLPSDRFSAERTGGSVSTLTIQRTQQEDSAVYLCAVLGTDTQYFGPGTRLTVL.

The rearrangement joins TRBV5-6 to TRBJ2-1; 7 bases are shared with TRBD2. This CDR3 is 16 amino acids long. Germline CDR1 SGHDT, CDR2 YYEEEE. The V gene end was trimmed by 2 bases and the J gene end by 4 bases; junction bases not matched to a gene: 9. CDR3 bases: TGTGCCAGCAGCTTTATCACGGGAGGCCGTTACAATGAGCAGTTCTTC. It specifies CASSFITGGRYNEQFF.

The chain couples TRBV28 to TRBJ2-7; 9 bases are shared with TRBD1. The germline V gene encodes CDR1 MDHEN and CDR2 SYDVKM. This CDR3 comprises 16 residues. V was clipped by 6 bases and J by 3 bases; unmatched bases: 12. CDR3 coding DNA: TGTGCCAGCAGCTCGGGACAGGGCCCGGGATACTACGAGCAGTACTTC. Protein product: CASSSGQGPGYYEQYF.

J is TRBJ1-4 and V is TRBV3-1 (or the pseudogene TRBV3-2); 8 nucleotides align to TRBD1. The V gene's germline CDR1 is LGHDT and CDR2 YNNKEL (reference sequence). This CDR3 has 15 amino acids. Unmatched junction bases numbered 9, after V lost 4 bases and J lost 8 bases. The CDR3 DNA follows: TGTGCCAGCAGCCCGTCGACAGGGGATGGGGAAAAACTGTTTTTT. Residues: CASSPSTGDGEKLFF.

CDR3 in DNA: TGTGCCAGCAGCTCCGACAGTGGACGAGACGAGCAGTACTTC. It is translated as CASSSDSGRDEQYF. J is TRBJ2-7 and V is TRBV5-4; tentatively, D is TRBD1 (5 bases). The germline gives CDR1 SGHNT, CDR2 YYREEE (reference sequence). The CDR3 consists of 14 residues. V dropped 3 bases and J dropped 5 bases, with 15 bases sitting between them. Based on the CDR3 plus reference TRBV5-4 and TRBJ2-7, the full variable domain is ETGVTQSPTHLIKTRGQQVTLRCSSQSGHNTVSWYQQALGQGPQFIFQYYREEENGRGNFPPRFSGLQFPNYSSELNVNALELDDSALYLCASSSDSGRDEQYFGPGTRLTVT.

As DNA, the CDR3 is TGCGCCAGCAGCCAAGATTCCGGGGTTGGAGAGACCCAGTACTTC. Its protein is CASSQDSGVGETQYF. This rearrangement joins TRBV4-3 to TRBJ2-5, with D possibly TRBD2 on 5 matching bases. Germline CDR1 reads LGHNA; CDR2 reads YSLEER. Between the trimmed V and J ends, which lost 0 bases and 4 bases, there was a span of 12 bases. The CDR3 consists of 15 residues.

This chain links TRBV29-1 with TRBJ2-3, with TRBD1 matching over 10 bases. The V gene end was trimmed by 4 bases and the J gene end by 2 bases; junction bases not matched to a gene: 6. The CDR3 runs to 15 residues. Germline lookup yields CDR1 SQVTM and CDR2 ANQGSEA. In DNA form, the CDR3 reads TGCAGCGTTGGTGGGGGACAGGGGCACACAGATACGCAGTATTTT. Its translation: CSVGGGQGHTDTQYF.

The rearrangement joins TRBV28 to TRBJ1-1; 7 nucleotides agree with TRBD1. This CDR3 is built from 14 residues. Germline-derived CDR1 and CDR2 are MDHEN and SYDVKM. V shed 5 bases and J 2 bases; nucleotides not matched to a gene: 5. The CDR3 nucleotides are TGTGCCAGCAGTGTGACAGGGTCTAACACTGAAGCTTTCTTT. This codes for CASSVTGSNTEAFF.

CDR3 region: CAISEIKGSVTEAFF. The CDR3 DNA reads as TGTGCCATCAGTGAAATAAAGGGGAGTGTGACTGAAGCTTTCTTT. The rearrangement joins TRBV10-3 to TRBJ1-1, with TRBD1 as a possible D gene (5 bases). Trimming shortened V by 3 bases and J by 5 bases, and 16 bases separated the two germline ends. This CDR3 region has 15 residues. Germline-derived CDR1 and CDR2 are ENHRY and SYGVKD.

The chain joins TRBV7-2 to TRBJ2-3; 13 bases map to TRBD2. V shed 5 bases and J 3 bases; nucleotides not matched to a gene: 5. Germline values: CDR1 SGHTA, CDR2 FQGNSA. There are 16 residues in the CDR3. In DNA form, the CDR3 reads TGTGCCAGCAGCCTCTGGACTAGCGGGGGTACAGATACGCAGTATTTT. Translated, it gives CASSLWTSGGTDTQYF.

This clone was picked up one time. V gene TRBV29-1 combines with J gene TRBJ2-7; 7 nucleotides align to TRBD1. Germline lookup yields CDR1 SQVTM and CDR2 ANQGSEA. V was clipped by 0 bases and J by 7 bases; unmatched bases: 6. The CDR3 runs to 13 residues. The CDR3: CSVEDDTGDEQYF. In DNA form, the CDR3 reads TGCAGCGTTGAAGACGATACAGGGGATGAGCAGTACTTC.

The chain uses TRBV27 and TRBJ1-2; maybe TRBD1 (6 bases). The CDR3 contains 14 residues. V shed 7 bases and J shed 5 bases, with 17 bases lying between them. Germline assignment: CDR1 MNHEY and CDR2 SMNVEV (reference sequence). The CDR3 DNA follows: TGTGCCAGCACACCGATGGGGGGCAATTATGGCTACACCTTC. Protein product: CASTPMGGNYGYTF.

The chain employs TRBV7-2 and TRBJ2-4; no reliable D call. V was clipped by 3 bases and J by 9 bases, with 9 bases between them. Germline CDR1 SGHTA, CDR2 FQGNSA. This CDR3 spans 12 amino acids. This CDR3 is CASSFRAGIQYF. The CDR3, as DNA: TGTGCCAGCAGCTTTAGAGCCGGCATTCAGTACTTC.

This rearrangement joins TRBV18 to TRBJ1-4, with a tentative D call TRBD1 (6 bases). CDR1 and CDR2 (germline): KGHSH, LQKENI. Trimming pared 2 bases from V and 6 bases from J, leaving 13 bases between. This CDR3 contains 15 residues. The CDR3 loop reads CASSPSRGPDEKLFF. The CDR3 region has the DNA TGTGCCAGCTCACCATCGCGGGGGCCCGATGAAAAACTGTTTTTT. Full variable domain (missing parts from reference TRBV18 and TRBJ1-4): NAGVMQNPRHLVRRRGQEARLRCSPMKGHSHVYWYRQLPEEGLKFMVYLQKENIIDESGMPKERFSAEFPKEGPSILRIQQVVRGDSAAYFCASSPSRGPDEKLFFGSGTQLSVL.

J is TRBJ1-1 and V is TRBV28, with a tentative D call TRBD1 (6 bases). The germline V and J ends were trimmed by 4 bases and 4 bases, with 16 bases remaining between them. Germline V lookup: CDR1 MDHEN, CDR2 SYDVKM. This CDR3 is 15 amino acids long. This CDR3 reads CASSSQGPLGTEAFF. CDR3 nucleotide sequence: TGTGCCAGCAGTTCACAGGGTCCGCTTGGCACTGAAGCTTTCTTT.

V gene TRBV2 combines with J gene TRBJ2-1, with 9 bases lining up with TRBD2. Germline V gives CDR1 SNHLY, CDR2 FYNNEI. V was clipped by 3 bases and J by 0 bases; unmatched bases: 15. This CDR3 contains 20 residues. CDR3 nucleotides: TGTGCCAGCAGTGATCCTCAAGGGATAGCGGGAGCATCCTCCTACAATGAGCAGTTCTTC. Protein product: CASSDPQGIAGASSYNEQFF.

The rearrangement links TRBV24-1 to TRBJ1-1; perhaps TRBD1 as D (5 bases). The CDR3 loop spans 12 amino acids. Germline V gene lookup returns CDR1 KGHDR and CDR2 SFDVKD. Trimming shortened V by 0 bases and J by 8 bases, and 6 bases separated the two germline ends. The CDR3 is CATSDLPGEAFF. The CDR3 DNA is TGTGCCACCAGTGATTTGCCAGGGGAAGCTTTCTTT.